This TCR beta chain comes out of a study of blood T cell repertoires in COVID-19. Looking at the study overall: Researchers got acute and convalescent COVID-19 samples from the United States, Italy and Spain. The analysed material was cDNA or gDNA that came from T cells, B-cell-depleted T cells, or PBMCs.

V lost 1 base, J lost 2 bases, and 8 bases lay in between. The CDR3 is made up of 14 amino acids. CDR1 and CDR2 (germline): SGHTA, FQGNSA. Sequencing used immunoSEQ multiplex PCR; TCRdb keeps in-frame clones, though not all of them. Of about 310,000 clones listed, about 88% were seen once; the top ten hold about 1.2%. The chain recombines TRBV7-2 with TRBJ1-2; D not resolved. The sequence was obtained from a man between 65 and 79 years old with acute or convalescent COVID-19. Material: peripheral blood. The CDR3 here is CASSLGSVNYGYTF. The CDR3 DNA follows: TGTGCCAGCAGCTTAGGGAGTGTGAACTATGGCTACACCTTC.